One sample yielded the 8 T cell receptor beta chains listed below, sequenced in a study of molecular identifiers for immune sequencing clone quantification. TCRdb reanalysed the PCR reads using MiXCR and keeps one entry per CDR3 protein. The sample contains more than 300,000 distinct CDR3 sequences, 20% to 25% of which appear only once. Material for sequencing was naive CD8+ T cells from blood, with Jurkat cell RNA spiked in. Specified subset: FACS-sorted CD8+CD4-CCR7+CD45RA+ naive T cells. The receptors originated from a human donor in good health. Some libraries in this study had Jurkat cell RNA spiked in.

Many counts were recorded for this clonotype. CDR3 amino acids: CASSYVAGAGELFF. CDR3 nucleotides: TGTGCCAGCAGTTACGTAGCGGGTGCCGGGGAGCTGTTTTTT. The chain recombines TRBV6-5 with TRBJ2-2; TRBD2 agrees at 7 bases. V was pared by 2 bases and J by 6 bases, with 3 bases of the junction left unmatched. The germline CDR1 and CDR2 sequences are MNHEY and SVGAGI. The CDR3 consists of 14 residues.

This clonotype was detected ten times or more. The CDR3 region has the DNA TGCAGTGCTATGGGGACAGAAGCAAACTACGAGCAGTACTTC. Protein: CSAMGTEANYEQYF. V is TRBV20-1 and J is TRBJ2-7; 7 bases fit TRBD1. The CDR3 is made up of 14 amino acids. CDR1 and CDR2 from the germline V gene are DFQATT and SNEGSKA (reference sequence). V lost 4 bases and J lost 3; bases outside the gene matches: 9.

In regard to this clonotype: A much larger clone lies one base from this, so it may be a read error. The CDR3 bases are TGCAGCATCGAGGGCCTAGCCTACGAGCAGTACTTC. It specifies CSIEGLAYEQYF. The V call is TRBV29-1, the J call TRBJ2-7, with D possibly TRBD2 on 5 matching bases. CDR3 length equals 12 residues. Trimming stripped 8 bases from V and 2 bases from J, with 13 bases between. The germline V gene has CDR1 SQVTM and CDR2 ANQGSEA.

There are many counts of this clonotype. The chain couples TRBV24-1 to TRBJ2-1; 9 nucleotides line up with TRBD2. J lost 3 bases, V lost 6 bases, and 5 bases had no gene match. This CDR3 spans 15 amino acids. Germline-derived CDR1 and CDR2 are KGHDR and SFDVKD. This CDR3 is CATSPLAGSYNEQFF. The CDR3 DNA is TGTGCCACCAGTCCCCTAGCGGGAAGCTACAATGAGCAGTTCTTC.

The table lists this clonotype with many counts. The chain recombines TRBV7-9 with TRBJ2-3; D gene ambiguous. This CDR3 has 15 residues. The germline V gene encodes CDR1 SEHNR and CDR2 FQNEAQ (reference sequence). V gave up 0 bases and J gave up 1 base, with 8 bases separating them. The CDR3 nucleotides are TGTGCCAGCAGCTTAGCGATTCAGGGCACAGATACGCAGTATTTT. This gives the protein CASSLAIQGTDTQYF.

V gene TRBV20-1 combines with J gene TRBJ2-7; the match to TRBD2 covers 14 bases. The germline gives CDR1 DFQATT, CDR2 SNEGSKA (reference sequence). The CDR3 extends over 19 amino acids. Trimming took 6 bases from V and 5 from J; bases not matched to a gene: 21. The DNA of the CDR3 is TGCAGTGCCCTTCCCGGGACTAGCGGGGGCCCAGCTCCAGCTGACGAGCAGTACTTC. Protein sequence: CSALPGTSGGPAPADEQYF.

This clonotype has ten or more counts. For the CDR3, the DNA is TGTGCCAGCAGCATGGGACAGGGCGGAAACATTCAGTACTTC. This gives the protein CASSMGQGGNIQYF. The rearrangement uses TRBV12-3 or TRBV12-4 and TRBJ2-4; 9 nucleotides align to TRBD1. V lost 6 bases to trimming and J lost 6 bases; unmatched junction nucleotides: 6. This CDR3 has 14 residues.

As for this clonotype: With a much larger clone just one base away, this may be a read error. The CDR3 does not end in the conserved phenylalanine or tryptophan, so this is likely a read error. The DNA of the CDR3 is TGTGCCAGCAGCCGACAGACAGGGGCCGGCACTGAAGCTTTCTCT. Translating it yields CASSRQTGAGTEAFS. The J gene is TRBJ1-1, the V gene TRBV13, with TRBD1 matching over 8 bases. After removal of 5 bases from V and 4 bases from J, the junction contained 9 bases not matched to a gene. This CDR3 has 15 amino acids. Germline V gene lookup returns CDR1 PRHDT and CDR2 FYEKMQ (reference sequence).